This record covers a single TCR beta chain. What it binds is unknown. The data derive from a study of T cell repertoires in cytomegalovirus infection. TCRdb analysed the reads with MiXCR anew, one entry per CDR3 protein. The table has about 890,000 distinct CDR3 sequences, approximately 33% seen once. Germline lookup yields CDR1 LGHNA and CDR2 YNFKEQ. The CDR3 sequence is 13 residues long. Trimming removed 6 bases from V and 4 bases from J, with 10 bases in between. The input for sequencing was cultured CD8+ T cells from PBMCs, taken from culture after CMV antigen stimulation. The chain employs TRBV4-2 and TRBJ2-1, with a possible D match to TRBD2 (7 bases). This clonotype was sampled from a human donor in good health (CMV status not recorded). Some clones in this sample may be carry-over from other donors' samples. The CDR3 sequence: CASRGGAYNEQFF. DNA for the CDR3: TGTGCCAGCAGGGGGGGGGCTTACAATGAGCAGTTCTTC.